Listed here is a single T cell receptor beta chain. Its antigen is not identified. The germline CDR1 and CDR2 sequences are KGHSH and LQKENI. Between the trimmed V and J ends, which lost 1 base and 3 bases, there was a span of 13 bases. This CDR3 has 15 amino acids. Combining a sample-barcoded 5' primer with a J-beta primer mix, a second PCR ran for about 7 to 11 cycles. One entry per CDR3 protein, called by TCRdb with MiXCR from the 5' RACE reads. Among around 820,000 distinct CDR3 sequences, roughly 25% were seen once, and the ten largest hold under 4.5%. The sample belongs to a study of blood T cells in healthy people across ages. Study outcomes and limitations: Possibly, changes in expanded clonotypes were confounded because donor CMV status was unknown.

Sample donors were healthy Caucasian individuals that came from Russia, aged roughly 6 to 95. These data are also associated with another study on T cells of mothers and their children.

The chain couples TRBV18 to TRBJ2-7; D gene unclear. The TCR originated in a boy aged 5-17 years in good health. The specimen sequenced was blood. The CDR3 DNA sequence: TGTGCCAGCTCACCACTAGCAGGAGCGAACTACGAGCAGTACTTC. This encodes CASSPLAGANYEQYF.